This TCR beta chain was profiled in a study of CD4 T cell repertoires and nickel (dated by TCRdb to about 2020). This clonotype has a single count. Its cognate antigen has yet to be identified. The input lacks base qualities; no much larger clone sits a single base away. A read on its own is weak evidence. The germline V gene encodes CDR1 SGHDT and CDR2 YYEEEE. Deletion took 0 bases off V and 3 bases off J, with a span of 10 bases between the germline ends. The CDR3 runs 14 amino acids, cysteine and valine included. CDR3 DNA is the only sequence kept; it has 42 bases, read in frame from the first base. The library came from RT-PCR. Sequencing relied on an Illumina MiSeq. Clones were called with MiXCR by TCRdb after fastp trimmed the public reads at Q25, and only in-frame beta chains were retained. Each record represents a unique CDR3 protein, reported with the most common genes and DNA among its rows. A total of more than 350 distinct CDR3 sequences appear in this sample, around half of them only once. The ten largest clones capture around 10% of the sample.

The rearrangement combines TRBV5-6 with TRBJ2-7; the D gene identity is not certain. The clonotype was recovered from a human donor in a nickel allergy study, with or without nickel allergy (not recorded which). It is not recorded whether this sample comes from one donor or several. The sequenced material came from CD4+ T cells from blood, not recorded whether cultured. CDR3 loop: CASSLGHYYYEQYV. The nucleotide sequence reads TGTGCCAGCAGCTTGGGGCACTACTACTACGAGCAGTACGTC.